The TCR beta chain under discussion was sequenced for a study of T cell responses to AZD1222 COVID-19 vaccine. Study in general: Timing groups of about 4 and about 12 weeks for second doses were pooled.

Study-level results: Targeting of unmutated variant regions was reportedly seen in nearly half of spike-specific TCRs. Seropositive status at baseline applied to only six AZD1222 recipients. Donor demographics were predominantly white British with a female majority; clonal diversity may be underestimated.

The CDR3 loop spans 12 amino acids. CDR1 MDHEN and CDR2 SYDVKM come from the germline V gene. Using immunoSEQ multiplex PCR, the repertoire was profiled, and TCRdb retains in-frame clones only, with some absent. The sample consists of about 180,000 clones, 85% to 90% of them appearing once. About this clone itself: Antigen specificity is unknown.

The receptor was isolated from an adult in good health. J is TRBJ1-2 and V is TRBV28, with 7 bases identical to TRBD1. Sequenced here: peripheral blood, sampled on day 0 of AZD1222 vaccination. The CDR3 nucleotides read TGTGCTACAGGGGTACCTAACTATGGCTACACCTTC. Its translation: CATGVPNYGYTF.